These 14 T cell receptor beta chains were all obtained from the same sample, sequenced in a study of cytotoxic CD8 clonotypes in ibrutinib-treated CLL. Sequencing was performed with immunoSEQ multiplex PCR; in TCRdb, only in-frame clones are kept and a portion is missing. The table records 12,000 or so clones, approximately 80% of them present only once. The sequenced sample was PBMCs, obtained at disease progression, from a patient treated with ibrutinib. These receptors were collected from a human donor with chronic lymphocytic leukemia.

The chain joins TRBV2 to TRBJ1-1, with D maybe TRBD1 (5 bases). CDR3 size: 13 residues. Germline V gene data show CDR1 as SNHLY and CDR2 as FYNNEI. V dropped 5 bases and J dropped 6 bases, with 13 bases sitting between them. CDR3 sequence: CASSKGPPAEAFF. CDR3 DNA: TGTGCCAGCAGTAAGGGACCCCCTGCTGAAGCTTTCTTT.

The chain combines TRBV18 with TRBJ2-7, with 9 bases identical to TRBD1. Trimming took 2 bases from V and 4 from J; bases not matched to a gene: 6. Per germline, CDR1 KGHSH and CDR2 LQKENI. CDR3 length: 15 residues. CDR3: CASSPGTGIGYEQYF. The CDR3 coding sequence is TGTGCCAGCTCACCAGGGACAGGGATAGGTTACGAGCAGTACTTC. The whole variable domain, filled in from reference TRBV18 and TRBJ2-7, reads NAGVMQNPRHLVRRRGQEARLRCSPMKGHSHVYWYRQLPEEGLKFMVYLQKENIIDESGMPKERFSAEFPKEGPSILRIQQVVRGDSAAYFCASSPGTGIGYEQYFGPGTRLTVT.

The chain couples TRBV10-3 to TRBJ2-1; 10 nucleotides line up with TRBD1. Trimming removed 10 bases from V and 4 bases from J; junction bases left unmatched: 7. The CDR3 is made up of 14 amino acids. Germline CDR1 is ENHRY and CDR2 is SYGVKD. The CDR3 is CATAAGQGYNEQFF. The CDR3 DNA sequence: TGTGCCACCGCTGCGGGACAGGGGTACAATGAGCAGTTCTTC.

The V gene is TRBV15, the J gene TRBJ2-3; TRBD2 aligns across 7 bases. V was clipped by 1 base and J by 4 bases; unmatched bases: 14. In germline, CDR1 is LNHNV, CDR2 YYDKDF (reference sequence). This CDR3 spans 18 amino acids. The chain's CDR3 is CATSRVPRPAGLADTQYF. CDR3 DNA sequence: TGTGCCACCAGCAGAGTTCCCCGGCCAGCGGGGCTTGCAGATACGCAGTATTTT.

J is TRBJ1-3 and V is TRBV7-9; D perhaps matches TRBD1 (5 bases). Trimming cost V 10 bases and J 1 base, with 14 bases left between them. Per the germline V gene, CDR1 is SEHNR and CDR2 is FQNEAQ (reference sequence). This CDR3 comprises 14 residues. CDR3 DNA sequence: TGTGCCACGGGGACCGACTGGTCTGGAAACACCATATATTTT. It codes for CATGTDWSGNTIYF. Drawing the rest from reference TRBV7-9 and TRBJ1-3, the complete variable domain is DTGVSQNPRHKITKRGQNVTFRCDPISEHNRLYWYRQTLGQGPEFLTYFQNEAQLEKSRLLSDRFSAERPKGSFSTLEIQRTEQGDSAMYLCATGTDWSGNTIYFGEGSWLTVV.

The rearrangement uses TRBV6-5 and TRBJ1-3; D gene ambiguous. V dropped 2 bases and J dropped 2 bases, with 13 bases sitting between them. Germline CDR1 and CDR2: MNHEY and SVGAGI. The length of the CDR3 is 16 residues. The CDR3 DNA sequence: TGTGCCAGCAGTTACGGGGTTGTAGGGACTGGAAACACCATATATTTT. This codes for CASSYGVVGTGNTIYF.

The V gene is TRBV5-1, the J gene TRBJ2-4; D is perhaps TRBD1 (6 bases). Trimming stripped 4 bases from V and 2 bases from J, with 13 bases between. The CDR3 is 15 residues long. CDR1 and CDR2 from the germline V gene are SGHRS and YFSETQ. The CDR3 bases are TGCGCCAGCAGCCAACTGACAGGACCCAAAAACATTCAGTACTTC. Translation: CASSQLTGPKNIQYF.

This chain uses TRBV5-1 with TRBJ2-3; TRBD2 is a possible D gene (6 bases). The V gene's germline CDR1 is SGHRS and CDR2 YFSETQ. V lost 6 bases, J lost 2 bases, and 13 bases lay in between. The length of the CDR3 is 14 residues. The CDR3 protein is CASNGLTTTDTQYF. CDR3 sequence (DNA): TGCGCCAGCAACGGACTAACCACCACAGATACGCAGTATTTT.

A single count supports this clone. This rearrangement joins TRBV18 to TRBJ2-3; TRBD2 agrees at 9 bases. Germline V CDR1 and CDR2: KGHSH, LQKENI. Trimming took 4 bases from V and 2 from J; bases not matched to a gene: 1. The CDR3 is made up of 14 amino acids. The CDR3 bases are TGTGCCAGCTCACGGGGACTAGCCACAGATACGCAGTATTTT. Translated, it gives CASSRGLATDTQYF.

The chain is built from TRBV2 and TRBJ2-5; 10 bases agree with TRBD2. The CDR3 consists of 17 residues. Germline CDR1 is SNHLY and CDR2 is FYNNEI. With 8 bases clipped from V and 4 bases from J, the junction kept 16 bases outside the gene matches. In nucleotides, the CDR3 is TGTGCCAGCGTCTGGACTAGCGGTCCCCGAGGGGGAGAGACCCAGTACTTC. Residues: CASVWTSGPRGGETQYF.

The chain couples TRBV7-9 to TRBJ2-3; D is undetermined. V was pared by 2 bases and J by 2 bases, with 2 bases between. Germline V CDR1 and CDR2: SEHNR, FQNEAQ (reference sequence). CDR3 length equals 12 residues. CDR3 loop: CASSLHTDTQYF. Written as DNA, the CDR3 is TGTGCCAGCAGCTTACACACAGATACGCAGTATTTT. Using reference TRBV7-9 and TRBJ2-3 for the parts outside the CDR3, the full variable domain is DTGVSQNPRHKITKRGQNVTFRCDPISEHNRLYWYRQTLGQGPEFLTYFQNEAQLEKSRLLSDRFSAERPKGSFSTLEIQRTEQGDSAMYLCASSLHTDTQYFGPGTRLTVL.

The J gene is TRBJ1-2, the V gene TRBV10-3; weak D call: TRBD1 (6 bases). Germline V gene sequence: CDR1 ENHRY, CDR2 SYGVKD. This CDR3 has 13 residues. V was clipped by 10 bases and J by 7 bases, with 19 bases between them. CDR3 protein: CATHMGGQGGYTF. DNA for the CDR3: TGTGCCACCCACATGGGGGGGCAAGGTGGCTACACCTTC.

In this sample, this clone turned up once. This sequence joins TRBV7-9 and TRBJ2-5; D is unresolved. Per the germline V gene, CDR1 is SEHNR and CDR2 is FQNEAQ (reference sequence). This CDR3 is 15 amino acids long. V dropped 2 bases and J dropped 5 bases, with 15 bases sitting between them. CDR3 loop: CASSLSPSPPETQYF. Here the CDR3 DNA reads TGTGCCAGCAGCTTATCTCCCAGCCCGCCGGAGACCCAGTACTTC.

V gene TRBV5-1 combines with J gene TRBJ2-7; D might be TRBD1 (6 bases). The germline V gene has CDR1 SGHRS and CDR2 YFSETQ. CDR3 length equals 17 residues. V lost 0 bases and J 3 bases, leaving 19 bases between the germline ends. This chain's CDR3 is CASSLDVSRGRGYEQYF. The CDR3 nucleotides read TGCGCCAGCAGCTTGGACGTTTCCCGGGGCAGGGGCTACGAGCAGTACTTC.